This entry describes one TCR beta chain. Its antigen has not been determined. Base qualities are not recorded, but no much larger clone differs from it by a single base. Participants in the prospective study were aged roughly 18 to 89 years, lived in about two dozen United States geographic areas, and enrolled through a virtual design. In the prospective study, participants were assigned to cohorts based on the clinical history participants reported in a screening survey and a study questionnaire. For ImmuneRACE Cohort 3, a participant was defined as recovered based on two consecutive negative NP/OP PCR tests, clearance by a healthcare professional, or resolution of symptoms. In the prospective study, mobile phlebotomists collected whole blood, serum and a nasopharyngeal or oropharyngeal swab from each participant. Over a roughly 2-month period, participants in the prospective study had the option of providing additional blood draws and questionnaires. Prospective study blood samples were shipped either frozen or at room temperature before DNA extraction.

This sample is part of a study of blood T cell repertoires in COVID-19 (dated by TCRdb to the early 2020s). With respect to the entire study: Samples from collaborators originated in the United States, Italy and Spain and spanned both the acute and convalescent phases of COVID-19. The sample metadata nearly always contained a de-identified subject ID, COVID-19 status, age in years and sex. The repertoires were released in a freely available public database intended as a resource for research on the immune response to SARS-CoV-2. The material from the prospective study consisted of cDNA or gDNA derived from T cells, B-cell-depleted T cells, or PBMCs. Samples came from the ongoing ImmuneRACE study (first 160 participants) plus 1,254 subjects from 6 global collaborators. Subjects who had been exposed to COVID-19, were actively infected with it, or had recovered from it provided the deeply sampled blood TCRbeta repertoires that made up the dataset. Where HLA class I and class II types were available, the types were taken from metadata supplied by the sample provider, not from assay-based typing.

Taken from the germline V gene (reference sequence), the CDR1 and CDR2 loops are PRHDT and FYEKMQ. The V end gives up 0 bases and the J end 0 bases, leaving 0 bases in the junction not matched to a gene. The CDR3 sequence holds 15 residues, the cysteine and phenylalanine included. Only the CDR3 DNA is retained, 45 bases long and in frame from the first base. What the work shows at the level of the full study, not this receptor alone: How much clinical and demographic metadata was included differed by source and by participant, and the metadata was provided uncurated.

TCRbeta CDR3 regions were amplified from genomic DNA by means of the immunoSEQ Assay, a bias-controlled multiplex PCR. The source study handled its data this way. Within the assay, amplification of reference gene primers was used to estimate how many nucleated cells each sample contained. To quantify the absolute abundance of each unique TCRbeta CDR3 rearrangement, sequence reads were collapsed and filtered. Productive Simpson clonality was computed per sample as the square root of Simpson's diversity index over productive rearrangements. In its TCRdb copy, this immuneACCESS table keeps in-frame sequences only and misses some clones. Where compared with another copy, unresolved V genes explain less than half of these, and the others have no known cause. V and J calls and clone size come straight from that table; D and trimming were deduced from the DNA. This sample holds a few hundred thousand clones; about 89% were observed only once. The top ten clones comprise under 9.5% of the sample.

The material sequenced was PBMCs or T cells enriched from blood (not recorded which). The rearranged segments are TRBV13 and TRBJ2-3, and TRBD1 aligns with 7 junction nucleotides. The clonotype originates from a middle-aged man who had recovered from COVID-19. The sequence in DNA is TGTGCCAGCAGCTTAGGGACAGGGAGCACAGATACGCAGTATTTT. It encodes CASSLGTGSTDTQYF.